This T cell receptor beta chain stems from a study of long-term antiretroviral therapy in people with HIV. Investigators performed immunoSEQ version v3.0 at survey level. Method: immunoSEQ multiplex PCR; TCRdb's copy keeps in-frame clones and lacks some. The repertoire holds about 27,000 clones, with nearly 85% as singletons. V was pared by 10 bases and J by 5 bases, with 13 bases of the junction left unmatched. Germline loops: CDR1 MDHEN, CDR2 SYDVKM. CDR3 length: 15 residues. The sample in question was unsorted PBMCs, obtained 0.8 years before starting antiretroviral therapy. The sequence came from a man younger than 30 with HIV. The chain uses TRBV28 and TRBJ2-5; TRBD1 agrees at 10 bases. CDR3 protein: CATLLDRGRGETQYF. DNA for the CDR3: TGTGCCACCCTCCTTGACAGGGGGCGAGGTGAGACCCAGTACTTC.